A single sample gave rise to the 8 T cell receptor beta chains below, sequenced in a study of blood T cells in healthy people across ages. It was with a sample-barcoded 5' primer and a J-beta primer mix that a second PCR of roughly 6 to 12 cycles was run. TCRdb re-called the 5' RACE reads with MiXCR, one entry per CDR3 protein. The table shows about 1.6 million distinct CDR3 sequences, with 34% occurring only once. The sample was blood. These TCRs come from a woman aged 25 to 39 in good health.

This clonotype was counted only a few times. The rearrangement links TRBV5-5 to TRBJ2-5; weak D call: TRBD1 (5 bases). The CDR3 consists of 17 residues. V lost 5 bases to trimming and J lost 0 bases, with 20 bases between them. Germline CDR1 reads SGHKS; CDR2 reads YYEKEE (reference sequence). CDR3 residues: CASSTQVKTVYQETQYF. The CDR3 bases are TGTGCCAGCAGTACTCAAGTTAAGACAGTATACCAAGAGACCCAGTACTTC.

The sample holds many counts of this clonotype. The V call is TRBV29-1, the J call TRBJ2-5, with 9 bases lining up with TRBD1. Germline lookup yields CDR1 SQVTM and CDR2 ANQGSEA. The CDR3 covers 12 residues. After removal of 7 bases from V and 5 bases from J, the junction contained 5 bases not matched to a gene. The CDR3 spells CSGGQGGETQYF. CDR3 in DNA: TGCAGCGGGGGACAGGGCGGGGAGACCCAGTACTTC.

Points on this clonotype: With a much larger clone just one base away, this may be a read error. V and J are TRBV9 and TRBJ2-2; D possibly matches TRBD1 or TRBD2 (5 bases each). V lost 1 base, J lost 4 bases, and 17 bases lay in between. Germline CDR1 reads SGDLS; CDR2 reads YYNGEE. There are 17 residues in the CDR3. CDR3 DNA sequence: TGTGCCAGCAGCGTATCCTATGGGGCAGGGAGCACCGGGGAGCTGTTTTTT. It specifies CASSVSYGAGSTGELFF.

The chain couples TRBV3-1 to TRBJ2-3; 9 nucleotides align to TRBD2. This CDR3 has 15 amino acids. The germline CDR1 and CDR2 sequences are LGHDT and YNNKEL (reference sequence). V was clipped by 2 bases and J by 4 bases; unmatched bases: 4. The CDR3 sequence is CASSQSGLAADTQYF. The CDR3 coding sequence is TGTGCCAGCAGCCAATCGGGACTAGCCGCAGATACGCAGTATTTT.

This chain uses TRBV19 with TRBJ2-5; tentative D call: TRBD1 (6 bases). The V end was cut by 3 bases, the J end by 5 bases, with 19 bases between. Germline V CDR1 and CDR2: LNHDA, SQIVND (reference sequence). The CDR3 is made up of 16 amino acids. CDR3 sequence reads: CASSIGWAGVGETQYF. Written as DNA, the CDR3 is TGTGCCAGTAGTATCGGTTGGGCAGGGGTGGGGGAGACCCAGTACTTC.

The chain combines TRBV7-8 with TRBJ1-5; D is ambiguous. The CDR3 runs 16 residues. V was cut by 4 bases and J by 7 bases, with 20 bases left in between. The germline V gene has CDR1 SGHVS and CDR2 FQNEAQ. The CDR3 DNA reads as TGTGCCAGCAGCTCCACGGTGGGGTTTATCAACCAGCCCCAGCATTTT. Its protein product is CASSSTVGFINQPQHF.

This rearrangement joins TRBV20-1 to TRBJ1-2, with TRBD1 as a possible D gene (6 bases). The V gene's germline CDR1 is DFQATT and CDR2 SNEGSKA (reference sequence). V was clipped by 6 bases and J by 7 bases, with 15 bases between them. The CDR3 spans 12 residues. The CDR3 loop is CSAPGESVGYTF. The CDR3, as DNA: TGCAGTGCCCCAGGGGAGTCGGTTGGCTACACCTTC.

The table lists this clonotype with a few counts. The chain combines TRBV25-1 with TRBJ1-1; 8 bases map to TRBD1. V lost 6 bases and J lost 5; bases outside the gene matches: 5. This CDR3 region has 13 residues. Germline V CDR1 and CDR2: MGHDK, SYGVNS. The chain's CDR3 is CASRGQGGTEAFF. CDR3 DNA sequence: TGTGCCAGCAGAGGACAGGGTGGGACTGAAGCTTTCTTT.